What follows describes a single T cell receptor (beta chain). The source of the sample is a study of blood T cell repertoires in COVID-19. Here immunoSEQ multiplex PCR was the method, and the copy in TCRdb shows in-frame clones only, minus some. Here the sample spans 250,000 to 350,000 clones, around 90% being singletons. Looked up from germline, CDR1 is MGHRA and CDR2 is YSYEKL. V trimming: 3 bases; J trimming: 2 bases; junction bases outside the gene matches: 1. CDR3 length: 15 amino acids. Sample: peripheral blood. This clonotype was obtained from a woman aged 45-65 years with COVID-19, enrolled during active disease. The rearrangement links TRBV4-1 to TRBJ2-6; TRBD1 matches at 7 bases. In nucleotides, the CDR3 is TGCGCCAGCAGCCAGACAGGGACTGGGGCCAACGTCCTGACTTTC. This codes for CASSQTGTGANVLTF.